The rows below give T cell receptor beta chains drawn from one sample of a study of blood T cell repertoires in COVID-19. Clones were sequenced by immunoSEQ multiplex PCR, and TCRdb holds only the in-frame ones, with some missing. Found here are 260,000 or so clones, 83% of them singletons; the top ten hold about 3.8%. Sequences were obtained from PBMCs or T cells enriched from blood (not recorded which). Every receptor here comes from a woman between 35 and 50 years old who had been exposed to COVID-19. CDR3s include the opening cysteine and the closing phenylalanine or tryptophan. The listing skips clone size in some rows; elsewhere it reads once, few, many or a size class.

j_gene	abundance	v_gene	CDR3aa
TRBJ2-5	NA	TRBV6-5	CASSWTGEETQYF
TRBJ1-4	NA	TRBV5-5	CASSSVTGAGEKLFF
TRBJ1-1	NA	TRBV7-9	CASSWETGWVNTEAFF
TRBJ1-5	NA	TRBV7-2	CASSLVSGNRNQPQHF
TRBJ2-7	NA	TRBV6-1	CASSEANGGRNEQYF
TRBJ1-2	NA	TRBV5-1	CASSPAIRYGYTF
TRBJ1-5	once	TRBV27	CASSSQGNNQPQHF
TRBJ1-3	NA	TRBV5-1	CASSLGQGGSSNTIYF
TRBJ2-5	NA	TRBV27	CASSLGGYQETQYF
TRBJ2-3	NA	TRBV11-1	CASSPLAGGTDTQYF
TRBJ1-3	NA	TRBV28	CASSLWAGDSGNTIYF
TRBJ2-3	NA	TRBV3-1/TRBV3-2	CASSPTGWGRTDTQYF
TRBJ1-1	NA	TRBV19	CASTLGGGQGWRGSTEAFF
TRBJ1-1	NA	TRBV27	CASSLLRTGFPMNTEAFF
TRBJ1-6	NA	TRBV3-1/TRBV3-2	CASSRGDAPISLHF
TRBJ1-2	NA	TRBV10-3	CAISDRRSNYGYTF
TRBJ2-2	NA	TRBV18	CASSPGRQDPTGELFF
TRBJ2-2	NA	TRBV18	CASSPPQRSTGELFF
TRBJ1-2	NA	TRBV28	CASRSTGTGGVDDGYTF
TRBJ1-1	once	TRBV7-9	CASSLLSRTEAFF
TRBJ2-5	NA	TRBV28	CASSTSGTRETQYF
TRBJ1-5	NA	TRBV16	CASSQLVTGGQPQHF
TRBJ2-5	NA	TRBV7-3	CASSMSGPQETQYF
TRBJ2-7	NA	TRBV19	CASRKGFGDEQYF
TRBJ1-5	few	TRBV11-2	CASSLGGNNQPQHF